The sequence of this T cell receptor (beta chain) was determined in a study of response to subunit inactivated influenza vaccine. Findings and limits, study-wide: There was a suggestion from the authors that each seasonal influenza vaccination recruits few new T cells.

TCRdb processed the RT-PCR reads anew with MiXCR; each CDR3 protein has one entry. The repertoire consists of around 300,000 distinct CDR3 sequences, with 20% to 25% occurring once and the leading ten covering 10%. The CDR3 sequence is 15 residues long. V lost 6 bases and J lost 13; bases outside the gene matches: 12. In its sample, this clonotype was seen a few times. No antigen is known for it. Sequencing was performed on PBMCs from blood, taken around 22 months after vaccination. The source of this sequence is a man aged 50 to 75 who received an inactivated influenza vaccine. The chain links TRBV12-3 or TRBV12-4 to TRBJ2-1, with TRBD2 matching 13 bases. This chain's CDR3 is CASRAGTSGMGIQFF. Written as DNA, the CDR3 is TGTGCCAGCAGGGCCGGGACTAGCGGGATGGGGATTCAGTTCTTC.